Below are 24 T cell receptor beta chains sequenced from a single sample in a study of shared clonotypes between healthy human individuals. Here immunoSEQ multiplex PCR was the method, and the copy in TCRdb shows in-frame clones only, minus some. Among more than 2 million clones, about 94% were seen once, and the ten largest hold 1.5% to 2%. Positive CCR7 selection of CD45RO-negative cells yielded the naive CD8 cells, and terminally differentiated effector memory CD45RA+ cells were excluded. The sample taken for sequencing was naive CD8+ T cells from PBMCs. Receptor source: a man younger than 35 in good health. Some clones in this sample may be carry-over from other donors' samples.

This chain joins TRBV19 and TRBJ2-2; D is perhaps TRBD2 (5 bases). This CDR3 has 15 residues. The germline V and J ends were trimmed by 1 base and 8 bases, with 14 bases remaining between them. Germline CDR1 and CDR2: LNHDA and SQIVND (reference sequence). This CDR3 reads CASSIALTSGGELFF. The CDR3 DNA is TGTGCCAGTAGTATAGCTCTCACCTCGGGGGGGGAGCTGTTTTTT.

The V gene is TRBV7-8, the J gene TRBJ2-7; 10 nucleotides agree with TRBD2. The CDR3 runs to 15 residues. Germline lookup yields CDR1 SGHVS and CDR2 FQNEAQ. J gave up 4 bases and V 5 bases, and 8 bases lay outside the gene matches. CDR3: CASSLFSGRIYEQYF. In DNA, the CDR3 is TGTGCCAGCAGCCTATTTAGCGGGAGGATTTACGAGCAGTACTTC. The complete variable domain, with remaining parts taken from reference TRBV7-8 and TRBJ2-7, reads GAGVSQSPRYKVAKRGQDVALRCDPISGHVSLFWYQQALGQGPEFLTYFQNEAQLDKSGLPSDRFFAERPEGSVSTLKIQRTQQEDSAVYLCASSLFSGRIYEQYFGPGTRLTVT.

This chain joins TRBV7-8 and TRBJ2-7, with TRBD2 matching 11 bases. Trimming took 5 bases from V and 3 from J; bases not matched to a gene: 6. In germline, CDR1 is SGHVS, CDR2 FQNEAQ. CDR3 size: 15 residues. The CDR3 region has the DNA TGTGCCAGCAGCGTTGGACTAGCGGGCGGCTACGAGCAGTACTTC. Translation gives CASSVGLAGGYEQYF. The complete variable domain, with remaining parts taken from reference TRBV7-8 and TRBJ2-7, reads GAGVSQSPRYKVAKRGQDVALRCDPISGHVSLFWYQQALGQGPEFLTYFQNEAQLDKSGLPSDRFFAERPEGSVSTLKIQRTQQEDSAVYLCASSVGLAGGYEQYFGPGTRLTVT.

The chain is built from TRBV10-3 and TRBJ2-7, with a tentative D call TRBD2 (6 bases). In germline, CDR1 is ENHRY, CDR2 SYGVKD. Trimming took 6 bases from V and 5 from J, leaving 20 bases between them. CDR3 length: 15 residues. CDR3 amino acids: CAISLRASGGNEQYF. In nucleotides, the CDR3 is TGTGCCATCAGCCTACGGGCCTCCGGGGGAAACGAGCAGTACTTC.

The gene calls are TRBV4-1 and TRBJ2-3; TRBD1 is a possible D gene (6 bases). The germline gives CDR1 MGHRA, CDR2 YSYEKL. V shed 3 bases and J shed 6 bases, with 10 bases lying between them. The CDR3 spans 13 residues. CDR3 residues: CASSQRRGDTQYF. CDR3 in DNA: TGCGCCAGCAGCCAGCGAAGGGGGGATACGCAGTATTTT.

This chain joins TRBV5-1 and TRBJ2-7; 8 nucleotides line up with TRBD2. V shed 0 bases, J shed 7 bases, and the junction held 6 bases outside the gene matches. Germline CDR1 reads SGHRS; CDR2 reads YFSETQ. This CDR3 is 14 amino acids long. The CDR3 spells CASSLVGSGKEQYF. DNA for the CDR3: TGCGCCAGCAGCTTGGTCGGTAGCGGGAAGGAGCAGTACTTC.

The rearrangement joins TRBV13 to TRBJ2-1; D uncertain. This CDR3 is built from 16 residues. Trimming stripped 5 bases from V and 0 bases from J, with 14 bases between. The V gene's germline CDR1 is PRHDT and CDR2 FYEKMQ (reference sequence). CDR3 protein: CASSPQFEGSYNEQFF. The CDR3 coding sequence is TGTGCCAGCAGCCCGCAATTTGAAGGCTCCTACAATGAGCAGTTCTTC.

The gene calls are TRBV11-2 and TRBJ2-3; the match to TRBD2 covers 8 bases. Germline loops: CDR1 SGHAT, CDR2 FQNNGV. The CDR3 spans 16 residues. V shed 4 bases and J 6 bases; nucleotides not matched to a gene: 12. In DNA, the CDR3 is TGTGCCAGCAGCTCCGCGGGGGGAGGGCCGTTGGATACGCAGTATTTT. Its protein is CASSSAGGGPLDTQYF.

The rearrangement joins TRBV19 to TRBJ1-5; D remains unclear. The germline V and J ends were trimmed by 6 bases and 7 bases, with 10 bases remaining between them. Germline CDR1 is LNHDA and CDR2 is SQIVND (reference sequence). The CDR3 runs to 12 residues. Here the CDR3 DNA reads TGTGCCAGTAGCGTCCCACCGCAGCCCCAGCATTTT. Its translation: CASSVPPQPQHF.

CDR3 coding DNA: TGTGCCAGCAGTTTACGCGGTCTGGCTAGCGGGCTCCAAGAGACCCAGTACTTC. Translating it yields CASSLRGLASGLQETQYF. The chain uses TRBV28 and TRBJ2-5, with 8 bases identical to TRBD2. The J segment lost 1 base and the V segment lost 2 bases, leaving 12 bases of the junction unmatched. This CDR3 contains 18 residues. Germline V gene lookup returns CDR1 MDHEN and CDR2 SYDVKM.

The rearrangement uses TRBV5-1 and TRBJ2-1, with 10 bases identical to TRBD1. Unmatched junction bases numbered 15, after V lost 4 bases and J lost 8 bases. CDR3 length: 17 amino acids. The germline V gene has CDR1 SGHRS and CDR2 YFSETQ. CDR3: CASSDETGGLFGDEQFF. The CDR3 coding sequence is TGCGCCAGCAGCGACGAGACAGGGGGCCTTTTCGGGGATGAGCAGTTCTTC.

The rearrangement joins TRBV5-1 to TRBJ1-2; 7 bases align to TRBD1. The CDR3 length is 15 residues. In germline, CDR1 is SGHRS, CDR2 YFSETQ. V lost 0 bases to trimming and J lost 3 bases; unmatched junction nucleotides: 5. CDR3 in DNA: TGCGCCAGCAGCTTGGACAGGGGCAGGTACTATGGCTACACCTTC. It yields the protein CASSLDRGRYYGYTF.

About this clone itself: Other DNA sequences in this sample translate to the same CDR3. The CDR3 here is CASSIGGSNQPQHF. The DNA for the CDR3 is TGTGCCAGCAGTATAGGGGGAAGCAATCAGCCCCAGCATTTT. V and J are TRBV27 and TRBJ1-5; D perhaps matches TRBD1 (6 bases). Looked up from germline, CDR1 is MNHEY and CDR2 is SMNVEV (reference sequence). This CDR3 comprises 14 residues. Trimming pared 5 bases from V and 1 base from J, leaving 9 bases between.

The V gene is TRBV27, the J gene TRBJ2-7, with D uncertain. The V and J ends lost 3 bases and 4 bases respectively, with 13 bases between them. Germline V gene lookup returns CDR1 MNHEY and CDR2 SMNVEV (reference sequence). The CDR3 spans 14 residues. CDR3 DNA: TGTGCCAGCAGTTTCGCTAGTAGAGCGTACGAGCAGTACTTC. It specifies CASSFASRAYEQYF.

About this clone itself: In the same sample, other DNA sequences code for this CDR3. V is TRBV4-3 and J is TRBJ2-1, with D unclear. Trimming left V 0 bases short and J 7 bases short, with 7 bases between. The CDR3 is made up of 13 amino acids. The germline gives CDR1 LGHNA, CDR2 YSLEER. The CDR3 loop is CASSQDRANEQFF. CDR3 DNA sequence: TGCGCCAGCAGCCAAGATCGGGCAAATGAGCAGTTCTTC.

This clone was picked up one time. The J gene is TRBJ1-2, the V gene TRBV7-8; a possible D gene is TRBD1 (5 bases). Trimming cost V 7 bases and J 1 base, with 16 bases left between them. Germline CDR1 SGHVS, CDR2 FQNEAQ. This CDR3 region has 15 residues. The CDR3 sequence: CASTPGQGSNYGYTF. CDR3 in DNA: TGTGCCAGCACCCCCGGGCAGGGTAGTAACTATGGCTACACCTTC.

The CDR3 loop is CASMGGQSAGYEQFF. As DNA, the CDR3 is TGTGCCAGCATGGGGGGTCAGTCCGCTGGGTATGAGCAGTTCTTC. The chain joins TRBV7-8 to TRBJ2-1; D may be TRBD2 (6 bases). Per the germline V gene, CDR1 is SGHVS and CDR2 is FQNEAQ. This CDR3 spans 15 amino acids. V was trimmed by 7 bases and J by 8 bases, leaving 21 bases between them.

The CDR3 bases are TGTGCCAGCAGCGTAGGGGCGGGAGGTGACTACGAGCAGTACTTC. Residues: CASSVGAGGDYEQYF. V and J are TRBV9 and TRBJ2-7, with 8 bases identical to TRBD2. Germline V lookup: CDR1 SGDLS, CDR2 YYNGEE. V trimming: 0 bases; J trimming: 3 bases; junction bases outside the gene matches: 5. The CDR3 loop spans 15 amino acids. The complete variable domain, with remaining parts taken from reference TRBV9 and TRBJ2-7, reads DSGVTQTPKHLITATGQRVTLRCSPRSGDLSVYWYQQSLDQGLQFLIQYYNGEERAKGNILERFSAQQFPDLHSELNLSSLELGDSALYFCASSVGAGGDYEQYFGPGTRLTVT.

The chain joins TRBV5-8 to TRBJ1-3; TRBD1 might be the D (6 bases). This CDR3 comprises 17 residues. V shed 5 bases and J shed 3 bases, with 21 bases lying between them. Germline V gives CDR1 SGHTS, CDR2 YDEGEE. The CDR3: CASSMARTGGRGNTIYF. In DNA form, the CDR3 reads TGTGCCAGCAGTATGGCCCGAACCGGGGGCCGTGGAAACACCATATATTTT.

The CDR3 loop reads CASLGAGGHQPQHF. Here the CDR3 DNA reads TGTGCCAGTCTAGGGGCAGGGGGTCACCAGCCCCAGCATTTT. This sequence joins TRBV19 and TRBJ1-5; TRBD1 aligns across 7 bases. This CDR3 comprises 14 residues. Germline trimming cut 8 bases from V and 7 bases from J; bases unmatched to any gene: 11. Germline V gene lookup returns CDR1 LNHDA and CDR2 SQIVND (reference sequence).

V is TRBV27 and J is TRBJ2-1; TRBD2 matches 14 bases. Germline V gene lookup returns CDR1 MNHEY and CDR2 SMNVEV (reference sequence). The V segment lost 6 bases and the J segment 0 bases; nucleotides outside the gene matches: 19. This CDR3 contains 22 residues. In DNA, the CDR3 is TGTGCCAGCAGAATCGGGACCTCACACTCCGGGACTAGCGGGAGCTCCTACAATGAGCAGTTCTTC. This encodes CASRIGTSHSGTSGSSYNEQFF.

This clone has a single count. This chain connects TRBV29-1 to TRBJ1-2, with D tentatively TRBD1 (5 bases). CDR1 is SQVTM and CDR2 is ANQGSEA in the germline V gene. CDR3 length: 11 residues. V lost 7 bases, J lost 8 bases, and 14 bases lay in between. This CDR3 is CSAGSLGGYTF. The CDR3 region has the DNA TGCAGCGCAGGGAGTCTTGGGGGCTACACCTTC.

The V gene is TRBV5-1, the J gene TRBJ2-3; 7 bases are shared with TRBD1. The CDR3 length is 17 residues. Germline V gives CDR1 SGHRS, CDR2 YFSETQ. V gave up 0 bases and J gave up 0 bases; unmatched junction bases: 7. The CDR3 nucleotides are TGCGCCAGCAGCTTGGCCCGGGACAGCTGGAGCACAGATACGCAGTATTTT. Its translation: CASSLARDSWSTDTQYF.

The chain couples TRBV7-8 to TRBJ2-7; 8 nucleotides align to TRBD1. V lost 6 bases and J lost 5; bases outside the gene matches: 6. Germline values: CDR1 SGHVS, CDR2 FQNEAQ. The length of the CDR3 is 13 residues. The CDR3 DNA follows: TGTGCCAGCAGTTACAGGGGGGCCCACGAGCAGTACTTC. This translates into CASSYRGAHEQYF.